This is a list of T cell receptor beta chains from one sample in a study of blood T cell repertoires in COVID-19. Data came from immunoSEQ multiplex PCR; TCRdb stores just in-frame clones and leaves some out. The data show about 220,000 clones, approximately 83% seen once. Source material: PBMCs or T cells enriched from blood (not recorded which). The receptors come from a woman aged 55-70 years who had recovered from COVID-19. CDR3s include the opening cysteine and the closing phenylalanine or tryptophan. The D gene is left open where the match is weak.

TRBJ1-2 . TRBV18 CASSPPEGGLGYTF TGTGCCAGCTCACCACCGGAGGGAGGGCTTGGCTACACCTTC
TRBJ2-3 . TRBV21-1 CASSNGISGSSSTDTQYF TGTGCCAGCAGCAACGGGATTAGCGGATCCTCTAGCACAGATACGCAGTATTTT
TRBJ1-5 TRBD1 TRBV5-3 CARSLAGQVGGFRNQPQHF TGTGCCAGAAGCTTGGCCGGACAGGTTGGAGGATTTCGCAATCAGCCCCAGCATTTT
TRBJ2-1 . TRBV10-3 CAISPSSYNEQFF TGTGCCATTTCTCCGAGCTCCTACAATGAGCAGTTCTTC
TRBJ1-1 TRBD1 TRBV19 CASSSPGQGSNTEAFF TGTGCCAGTAGTTCACCGGGACAGGGGTCGAACACTGAAGCTTTCTTT
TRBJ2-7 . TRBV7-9 CASSENGYEQYF TGTGCCAGCAGTGAGAACGGCTACGAGCAGTACTTC
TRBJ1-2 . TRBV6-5 CASSYRVGNYGYTF TGTGCCAGCAGTTACCGGGTCGGGAACTATGGCTACACCTTC
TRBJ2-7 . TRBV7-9 CASIDPRGIEQYF TGTGCCAGCATCGACCCACGAGGGATCGAGCAGTACTTC
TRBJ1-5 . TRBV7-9 CASSLGTGQPQHF TGTGCCAGCAGCTTAGGGACGGGGCAGCCCCAGCATTTT
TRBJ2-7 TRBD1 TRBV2 CASSERDRDYEQYF TGTGCCAGCAGTGAAAGGGACAGGGACTACGAGCAGTACTTC
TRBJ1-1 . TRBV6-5 CASSYRGLNTEAFF TGTGCCAGCAGTTACAGGGGGTTAAACACTGAAGCTTTCTTT
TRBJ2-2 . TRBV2 CASRPLTGELFF TGTGCCAGCAGGCCACTCACCGGGGAGCTGTTTTTT
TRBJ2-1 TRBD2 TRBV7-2 CASSSSSSGGYNEQFF TGTGCCAGCAGTTCTTCTTCTAGCGGGGGGTACAATGAGCAGTTCTTC
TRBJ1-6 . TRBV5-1 CASSLGRGMDSPLHF TGCGCCAGCAGCTTGGGTAGGGGGATGGATTCACCCCTCCACTTT
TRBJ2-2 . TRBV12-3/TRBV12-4 CASSLLRVGELFF TGTGCCAGCAGTTTACTCCGGGTCGGGGAGCTGTTTTTT
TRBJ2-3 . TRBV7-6 CASSLGGDPSTDTQYF TGTGCCAGCAGCTTAGGGGGGGACCCTAGCACAGATACGCAGTATTTT
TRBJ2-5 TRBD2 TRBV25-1 CASSDPWRGQETQYF TGTGCCAGCAGTGACCCCTGGCGGGGGCAAGAGACCCAGTACTTC
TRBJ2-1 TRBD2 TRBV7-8 CASSWGTSGSTEQFF TGTGCCAGCAGCTGGGGGACTAGCGGGAGCACTGAGCAGTTCTTC
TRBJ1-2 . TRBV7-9 CASSPGSEVYGYTF TGTGCCAGCAGCCCAGGGTCAGAAGTCTATGGCTACACCTTC
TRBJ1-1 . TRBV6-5 CASSNYGGGKDTEAFF TGTGCCAGCAGTAACTACGGGGGGGGGAAGGACACTGAAGCTTTCTTT
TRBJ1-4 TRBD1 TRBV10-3 CAISESGTGRFF TGTGCCATCAGTGAGTCCGGGACAGGGAGGTTTTTT
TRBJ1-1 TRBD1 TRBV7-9 CASSPRTQGGRTEAFF TGTGCCAGCAGCCCGAGGACCCAGGGGGGTAGAACTGAAGCTTTCTTT